A single sample is the source of the 11 T cell receptor beta chains below, sequenced in a study of blood T cell repertoires in COVID-19. Repertoires were generated with immunoSEQ multiplex PCR, while TCRdb's copy carries only in-frame clones and drops some. The table has hundreds of thousands of clones, over 75% seen once. Input material: peripheral blood. The receptors originated from a man aged 50 to 59 with COVID-19, enrolled during active disease.

This clone was observed many times. Here the CDR3 reads CASSRTGEPTNEKLFF. The CDR3 DNA is TGTGCCAGCAGCAGAACAGGGGAACCAACTAATGAAAAACTGTTTTTT. The chain joins TRBV11-2 to TRBJ1-4; 7 nucleotides agree with TRBD1. CDR1 and CDR2 (germline): SGHAT, FQNNGV. J gave up 0 bases and V 5 bases, and 6 bases lay outside the gene matches. The CDR3 totals 16 residues.

The V and J genes are TRBV7-9 and TRBJ2-2; D is unclear. There are 14 residues in the CDR3. Trimming pared 3 bases from V and 1 base from J, leaving 6 bases between. Germline V gene sequence: CDR1 SEHNR, CDR2 FQNEAQ (reference sequence). CDR3 residues: CASSFVVNTGELFF. The CDR3 DNA is TGTGCCAGCAGCTTTGTCGTGAACACCGGGGAGCTGTTTTTT.

The V and J genes are TRBV3-1 (or the pseudogene TRBV3-2) and TRBJ2-7; perhaps TRBD2 as D (6 bases). The CDR3 spans 15 residues. Looked up from germline, CDR1 is LGHDT and CDR2 is YNNKEL (reference sequence). V was cut by 6 bases and J by 3 bases, with 18 bases left in between. CDR3 residues: CASRRSEGNSYEQYF. The CDR3 DNA reads as TGTGCCAGCAGACGGTCGGAGGGGAATAGCTACGAGCAGTACTTC.

The V gene is TRBV29-1, the J gene TRBJ2-1, with TRBD2 as a possible D gene (7 bases). In germline, CDR1 is SQVTM, CDR2 ANQGSEA. The CDR3 runs to 14 residues. Deletions cut 8 bases from V and 4 bases from J, with 18 bases between. The CDR3 DNA reads as TGCAGCCTGGGGGGGCAGTCCCCTTACAATGAGCAGTTCTTC. Protein sequence: CSLGGQSPYNEQFF.

The rearrangement joins TRBV28 to TRBJ1-1; perhaps TRBD1 as D (6 bases). CDR3 length equals 14 residues. V lost 7 bases and J 4 bases, leaving 16 bases between the germline ends. Germline V gene data show CDR1 as MDHEN and CDR2 as SYDVKM. The CDR3 region is CASMRGGGSTEAFF. The CDR3 DNA follows: TGTGCCAGCATGAGGGGGGGTGGTAGCACTGAAGCTTTCTTT.

This chain connects TRBV5-8 to TRBJ1-6; the match to TRBD1 covers 11 bases. Trimming removed 1 base from V and 10 bases from J; junction bases left unmatched: 4. This CDR3 has 15 amino acids. Germline V gene lookup returns CDR1 SGHTS and CDR2 YDEGEE. CDR3 DNA: TGTGCCAGCAGCTTGAGGACAGGGGGCCGGTCACCCCTCCACTTT. It is translated as CASSLRTGGRSPLHF. Complete variable domain (other parts from reference TRBV5-8 and TRBJ1-6): EAGVTQSPTHLIKTRGQQATLRCSPISGHTSVYWYQQALGLGLQFLLWYDEGEERNRGNFPPRFSGRQFPNYSSELNVNALELEDSALYLCASSLRTGGRSPLHFGNGTRLTVT.

CDR3 amino acids: CASSRQRGSTDTQYF. Here the CDR3 DNA reads TGTGCCAGCAGCCGCCAAAGGGGCAGCACAGATACGCAGTATTTT. J is TRBJ2-3 and V is TRBV2, with TRBD1 as a possible D gene (5 bases). The germline gives CDR1 SNHLY, CDR2 FYNNEI. Trimming left V 6 bases short and J 0 bases short, with 13 bases between. CDR3 length equals 15 residues.

This chain joins TRBV27 and TRBJ2-2, with D tentatively TRBD1 (7 bases). This CDR3 region has 16 residues. V lost 4 bases, J lost 4 bases, and 16 bases lay in between. In germline, CDR1 is MNHEY, CDR2 SMNVEV (reference sequence). Written as DNA, the CDR3 is TGTGCCAGCAGTTGGTGGAGGGGGCGGGGCACCGGGGAGCTGTTTTTT. This sequence encodes CASSWWRGRGTGELFF.

The V gene is TRBV9, the J gene TRBJ1-6, with TRBD1 identical over 8 bases. Looked up from germline, CDR1 is SGDLS and CDR2 is YYNGEE. V trimming: 3 bases; J trimming: 14 bases; junction bases outside the gene matches: 10. This CDR3 has 14 residues. CDR3 nucleotides: TGTGCCAGCAGCGCCGGGCAGGGGGCTGAGGCCCTCCACTTT. It yields the protein CASSAGQGAEALHF.

This chain uses TRBV5-1 with TRBJ2-7, with 10 bases fitting TRBD2. Germline CDR1 is SGHRS and CDR2 is YFSETQ. The CDR3 runs to 15 residues. The V segment lost 4 bases and the J segment 3 bases; nucleotides outside the gene matches: 7. The CDR3 DNA follows: TGCGCCAGCAGCCTGACGACTAGCGGGTACTACGAGCAGTACTTC. Translated, it gives CASSLTTSGYYEQYF.

This chain connects TRBV10-3 to TRBJ2-1; 8 bases map to TRBD2. CDR3 length equals 16 residues. Germline V CDR1 and CDR2: ENHRY, SYGVKD. V shed 2 bases, J shed 4 bases, and the junction held 7 bases outside the gene matches. CDR3 loop: CAISEVVAGPYNEQFF. CDR3 nucleotides: TGTGCCATCAGTGAGGTAGTAGCGGGGCCATACAATGAGCAGTTCTTC.